The sequence of this TCR beta chain was determined in a study of vaccination effects on CD4 cells after COVID-19. ViraFEST assay sequencing came after antigen-specific CD4+ T cells were expanded with viral peptide pools. At the end of roughly ten days of culture, CD4+ T cells were isolated. Nucleocapsid antibody tests were negative, and the vaccine recipients had no prior SARS-CoV-2 infection. Germline CDR1 reads MDHEN; CDR2 reads SYDVKM. CDR3 length equals 15 residues. Trimming took off 6 bases at V and 4 bases at J, with 18 bases between the two ends. To note about this clone: Its cognate antigen is unknown.

The data were produced by immunoSEQ multiplex PCR, yet TCRdb's version contains in-frame clones alone and is incomplete. The sample lists about 22,000 clones, approximately 81% occurring once. This chain links TRBV28 with TRBJ1-2, with D perhaps TRBD1 (6 bases). This clonotype originated in a human donor who received a COVID-19 vaccine. Sequencing was performed on CD4+ T cells from PBMCs cultured with HCoV-NL63 spike peptides, taken before COVID-19 vaccination. CDR3 region: CASSAPGGHGYGYTF. The CDR3, as DNA: TGTGCCAGCAGCGCTCCGGGGGGACACGGCTATGGCTACACCTTC.